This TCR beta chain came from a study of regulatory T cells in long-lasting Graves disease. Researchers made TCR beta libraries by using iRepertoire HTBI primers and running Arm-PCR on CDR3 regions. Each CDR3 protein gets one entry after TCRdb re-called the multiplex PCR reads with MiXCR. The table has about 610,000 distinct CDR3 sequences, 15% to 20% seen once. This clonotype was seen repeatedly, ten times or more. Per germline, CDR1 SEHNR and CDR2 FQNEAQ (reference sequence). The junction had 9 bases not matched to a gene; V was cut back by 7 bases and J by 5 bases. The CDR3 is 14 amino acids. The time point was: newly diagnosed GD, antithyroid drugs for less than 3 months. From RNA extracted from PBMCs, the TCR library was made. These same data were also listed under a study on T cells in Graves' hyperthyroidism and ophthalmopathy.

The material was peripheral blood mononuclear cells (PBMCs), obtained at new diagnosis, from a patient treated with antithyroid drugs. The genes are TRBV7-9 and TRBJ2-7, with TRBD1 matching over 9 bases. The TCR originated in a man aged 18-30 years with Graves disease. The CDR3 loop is CASTVRDRVNEQYF. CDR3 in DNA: TGTGCCAGCACCGTCCGGGACAGGGTCAACGAGCAGTACTTC.